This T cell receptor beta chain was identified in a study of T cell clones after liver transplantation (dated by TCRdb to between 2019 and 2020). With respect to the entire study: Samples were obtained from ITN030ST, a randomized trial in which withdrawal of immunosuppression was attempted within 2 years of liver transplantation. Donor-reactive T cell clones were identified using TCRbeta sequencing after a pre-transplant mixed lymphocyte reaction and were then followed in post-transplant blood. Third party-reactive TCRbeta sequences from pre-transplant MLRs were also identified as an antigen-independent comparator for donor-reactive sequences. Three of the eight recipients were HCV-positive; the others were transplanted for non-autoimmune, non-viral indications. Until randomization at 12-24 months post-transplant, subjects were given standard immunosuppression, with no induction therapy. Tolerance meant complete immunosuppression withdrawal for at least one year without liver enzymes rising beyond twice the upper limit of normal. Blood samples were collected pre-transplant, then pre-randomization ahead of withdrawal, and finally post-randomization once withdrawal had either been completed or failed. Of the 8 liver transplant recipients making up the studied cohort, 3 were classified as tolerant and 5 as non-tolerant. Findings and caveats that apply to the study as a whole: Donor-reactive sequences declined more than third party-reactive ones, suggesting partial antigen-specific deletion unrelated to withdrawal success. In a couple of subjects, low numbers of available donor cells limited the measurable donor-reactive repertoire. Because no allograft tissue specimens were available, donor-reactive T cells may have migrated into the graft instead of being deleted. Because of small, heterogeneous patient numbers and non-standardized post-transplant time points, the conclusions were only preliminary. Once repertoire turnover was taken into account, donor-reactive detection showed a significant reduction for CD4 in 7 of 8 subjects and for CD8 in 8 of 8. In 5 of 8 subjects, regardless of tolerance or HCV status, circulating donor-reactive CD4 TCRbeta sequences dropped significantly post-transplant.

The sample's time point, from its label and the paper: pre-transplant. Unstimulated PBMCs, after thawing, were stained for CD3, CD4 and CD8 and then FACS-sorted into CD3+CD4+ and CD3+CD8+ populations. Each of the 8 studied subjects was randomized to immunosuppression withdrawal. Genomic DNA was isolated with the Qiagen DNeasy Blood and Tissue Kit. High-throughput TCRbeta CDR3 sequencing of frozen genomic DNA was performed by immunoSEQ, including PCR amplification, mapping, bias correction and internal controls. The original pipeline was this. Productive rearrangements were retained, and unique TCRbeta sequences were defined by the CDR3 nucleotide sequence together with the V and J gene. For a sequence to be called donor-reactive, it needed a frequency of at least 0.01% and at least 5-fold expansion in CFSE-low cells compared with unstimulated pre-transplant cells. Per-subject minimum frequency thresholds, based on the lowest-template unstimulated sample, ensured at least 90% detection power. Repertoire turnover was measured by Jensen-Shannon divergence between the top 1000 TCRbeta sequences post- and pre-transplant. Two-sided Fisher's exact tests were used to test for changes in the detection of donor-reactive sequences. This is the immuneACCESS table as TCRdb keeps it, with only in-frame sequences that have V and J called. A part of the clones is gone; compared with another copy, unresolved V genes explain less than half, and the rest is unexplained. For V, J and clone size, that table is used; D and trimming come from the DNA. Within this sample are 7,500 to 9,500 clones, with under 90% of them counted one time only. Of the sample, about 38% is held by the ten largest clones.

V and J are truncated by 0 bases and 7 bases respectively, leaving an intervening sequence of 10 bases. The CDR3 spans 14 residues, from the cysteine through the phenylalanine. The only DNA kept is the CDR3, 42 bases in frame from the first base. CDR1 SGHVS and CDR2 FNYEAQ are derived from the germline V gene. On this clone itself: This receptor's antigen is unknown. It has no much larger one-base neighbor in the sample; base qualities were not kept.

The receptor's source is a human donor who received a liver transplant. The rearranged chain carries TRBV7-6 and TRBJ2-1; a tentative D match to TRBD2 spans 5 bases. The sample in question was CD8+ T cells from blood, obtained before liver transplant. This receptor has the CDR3 CASSLAGGGNEQFF. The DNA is TGTGCCAGCAGCTTAGCGGGTGGAGGAAATGAGCAGTTCTTC.